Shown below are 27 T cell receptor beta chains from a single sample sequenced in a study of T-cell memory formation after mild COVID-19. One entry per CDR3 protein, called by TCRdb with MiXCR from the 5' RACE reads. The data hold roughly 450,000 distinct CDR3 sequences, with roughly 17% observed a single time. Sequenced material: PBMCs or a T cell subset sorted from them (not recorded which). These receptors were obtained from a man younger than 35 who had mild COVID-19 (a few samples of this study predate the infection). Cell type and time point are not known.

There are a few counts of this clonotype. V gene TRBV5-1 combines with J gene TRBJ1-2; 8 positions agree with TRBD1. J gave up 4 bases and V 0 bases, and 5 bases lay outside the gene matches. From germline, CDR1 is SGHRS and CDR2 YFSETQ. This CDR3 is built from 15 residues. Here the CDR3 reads CASSLGTGRFYGYTF. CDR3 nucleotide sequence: TGCGCCAGCAGCTTGGGGACAGGGCGGTTCTATGGCTACACCTTC.

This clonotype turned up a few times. CDR3 in DNA: TGTGCCTGGTCTGGCGGGGGGACGAATGAGCAGTTCTTC. It yields the protein CAWSGGGTNEQFF. V is TRBV30 and J is TRBJ2-1; 8 bases fit TRBD2. This CDR3 spans 13 amino acids. Germline values: CDR1 GTSNPN, CDR2 SVGIG (reference sequence). V was pared by 5 bases and J by 7 bases, with 7 bases of the junction left unmatched.

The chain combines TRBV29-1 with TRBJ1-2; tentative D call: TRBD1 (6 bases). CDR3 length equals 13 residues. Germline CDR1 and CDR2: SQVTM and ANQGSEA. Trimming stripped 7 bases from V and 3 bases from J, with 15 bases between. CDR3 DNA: TGCAGCGCTGAGTTAGGGGGTTACTATGGCTACACCTTC. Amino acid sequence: CSAELGGYYGYTF.

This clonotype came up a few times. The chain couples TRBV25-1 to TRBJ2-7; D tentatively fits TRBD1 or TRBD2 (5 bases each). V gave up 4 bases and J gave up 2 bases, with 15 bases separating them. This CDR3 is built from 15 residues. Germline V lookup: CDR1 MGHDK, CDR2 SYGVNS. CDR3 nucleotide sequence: TGTGCCAGCAGTGTCCTCGGGACGGAGACCTACGAGCAGTACTTC. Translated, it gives CASSVLGTETYEQYF.

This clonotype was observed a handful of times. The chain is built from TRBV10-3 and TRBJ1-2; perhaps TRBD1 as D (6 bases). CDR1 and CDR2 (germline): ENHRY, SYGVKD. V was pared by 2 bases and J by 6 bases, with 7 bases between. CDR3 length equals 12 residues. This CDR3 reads CAISERGDGYTF. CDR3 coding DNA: TGTGCCATCAGTGAGAGGGGGGATGGCTACACCTTC.

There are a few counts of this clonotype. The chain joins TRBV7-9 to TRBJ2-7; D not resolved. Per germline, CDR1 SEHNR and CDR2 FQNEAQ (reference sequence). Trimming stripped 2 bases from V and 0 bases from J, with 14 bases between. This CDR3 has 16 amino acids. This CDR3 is CASSLLGVGRSYEQYF. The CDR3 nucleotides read TGTGCCAGCAGCTTATTAGGAGTAGGGCGCTCCTACGAGCAGTACTTC.

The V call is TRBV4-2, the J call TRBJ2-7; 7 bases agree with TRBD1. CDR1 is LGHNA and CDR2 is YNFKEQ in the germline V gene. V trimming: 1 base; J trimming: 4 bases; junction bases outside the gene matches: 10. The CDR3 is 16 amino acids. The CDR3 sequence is CASSQGGAGGSYEQYV. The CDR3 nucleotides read TGTGCCAGCAGCCAAGGTGGGGCAGGGGGTTCTTACGAGCAGTACGTC.

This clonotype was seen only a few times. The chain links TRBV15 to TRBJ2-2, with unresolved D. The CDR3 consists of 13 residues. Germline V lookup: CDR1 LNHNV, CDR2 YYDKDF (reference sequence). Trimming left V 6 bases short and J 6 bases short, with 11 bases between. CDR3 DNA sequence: TGTGCCACCAGTCCGAAGGTGTCCGGGGAGCTGTTTTTT. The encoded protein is CATSPKVSGELFF.

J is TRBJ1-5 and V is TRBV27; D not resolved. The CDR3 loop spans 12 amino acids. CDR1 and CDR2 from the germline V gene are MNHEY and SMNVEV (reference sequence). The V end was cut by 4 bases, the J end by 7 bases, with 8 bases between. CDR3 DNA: TGTGCCAGCAGTTCCCCAGAGCAGCCCCAGCATTTT. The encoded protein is CASSSPEQPQHF.

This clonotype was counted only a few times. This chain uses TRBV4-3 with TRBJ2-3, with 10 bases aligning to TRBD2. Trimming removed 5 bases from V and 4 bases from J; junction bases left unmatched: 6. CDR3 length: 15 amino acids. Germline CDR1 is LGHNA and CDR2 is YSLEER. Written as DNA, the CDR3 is TGCGCCAGCAGCTTAACTAGCGGGGAGGCAGATACGCAGTATTTT. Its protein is CASSLTSGEADTQYF.

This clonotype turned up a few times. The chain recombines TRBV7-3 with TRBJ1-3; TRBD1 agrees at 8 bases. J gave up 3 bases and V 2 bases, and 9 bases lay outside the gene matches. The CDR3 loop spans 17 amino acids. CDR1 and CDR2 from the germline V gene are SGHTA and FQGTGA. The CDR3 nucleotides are TGTGCCAGCAGCTTAGGCCGCGACAGGGGTGATGGAAACACCATATATTTT. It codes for CASSLGRDRGDGNTIYF.

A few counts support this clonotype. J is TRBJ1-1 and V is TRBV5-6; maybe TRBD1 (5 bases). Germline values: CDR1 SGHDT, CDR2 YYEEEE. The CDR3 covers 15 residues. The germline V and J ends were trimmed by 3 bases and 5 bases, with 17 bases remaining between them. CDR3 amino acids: CASSWKGWYGTEAFF. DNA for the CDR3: TGTGCCAGCAGCTGGAAGGGGTGGTACGGGACTGAAGCTTTCTTT.

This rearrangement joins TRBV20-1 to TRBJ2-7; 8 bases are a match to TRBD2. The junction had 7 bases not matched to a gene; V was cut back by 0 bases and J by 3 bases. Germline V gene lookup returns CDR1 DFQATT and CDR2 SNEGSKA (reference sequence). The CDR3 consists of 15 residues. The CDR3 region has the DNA TGCAGTGCTAGAGATGCCGGGGGGGTGGACTACGAGCAGTACTTC. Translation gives CSARDAGGVDYEQYF.

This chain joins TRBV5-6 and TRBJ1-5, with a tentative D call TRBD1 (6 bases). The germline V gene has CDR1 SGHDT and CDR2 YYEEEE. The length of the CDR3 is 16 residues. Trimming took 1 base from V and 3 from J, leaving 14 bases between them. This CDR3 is CASSLFRGNTNQPQHF. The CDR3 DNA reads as TGTGCCAGCAGCTTGTTCAGGGGAAATACCAATCAGCCCCAGCATTTT.

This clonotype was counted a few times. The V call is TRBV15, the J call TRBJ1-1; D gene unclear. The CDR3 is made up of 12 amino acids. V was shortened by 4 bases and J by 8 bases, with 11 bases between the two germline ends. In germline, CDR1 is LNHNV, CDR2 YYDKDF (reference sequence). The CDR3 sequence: CATSIPRVEAFF. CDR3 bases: TGTGCCACCAGCATCCCCCGGGTAGAAGCTTTCTTT.

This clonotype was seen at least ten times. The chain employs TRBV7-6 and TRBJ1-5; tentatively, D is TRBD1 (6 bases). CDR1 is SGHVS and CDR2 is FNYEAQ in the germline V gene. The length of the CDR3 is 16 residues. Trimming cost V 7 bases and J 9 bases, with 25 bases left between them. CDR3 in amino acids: CASIWGARTLSRPQHF. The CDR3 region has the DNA TGTGCCAGCATCTGGGGGGCTCGTACCCTCTCGAGGCCCCAGCATTTT.

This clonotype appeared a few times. The CDR3 loop reads CASTLGMGGPHEQFF. CDR3 nucleotides: TGTGCCAGCACCCTTGGCATGGGGGGGCCGCATGAGCAGTTCTTC. J is TRBJ2-1 and V is TRBV7-2, with D tentatively TRBD2 (7 bases). This CDR3 spans 15 amino acids. The V end was cut by 7 bases, the J end by 8 bases, with 21 bases between. In germline, CDR1 is SGHTA, CDR2 FQGNSA.

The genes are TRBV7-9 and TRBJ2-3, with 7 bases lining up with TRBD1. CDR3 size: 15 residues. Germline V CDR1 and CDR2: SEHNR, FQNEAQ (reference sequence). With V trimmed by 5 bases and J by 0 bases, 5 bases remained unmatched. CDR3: CASSAATGSTDTQYF. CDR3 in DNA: TGTGCCAGCAGCGCGGCGACAGGGAGCACAGATACGCAGTATTTT.

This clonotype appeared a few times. The CDR3, as DNA: TGCAGTGCCAGCTCGCCAGGACAGGGGCACCTCATTGGCGGGCAGCCCCAGCATTTT. Protein: CSASSPGQGHLIGGQPQHF. The gene calls are TRBV20-1 and TRBJ1-5, with 9 bases aligning to TRBD1. With V trimmed by 6 bases and J by 7 bases, 25 bases remained unmatched. Germline loops: CDR1 DFQATT, CDR2 SNEGSKA (reference sequence). The CDR3 loop spans 19 amino acids.

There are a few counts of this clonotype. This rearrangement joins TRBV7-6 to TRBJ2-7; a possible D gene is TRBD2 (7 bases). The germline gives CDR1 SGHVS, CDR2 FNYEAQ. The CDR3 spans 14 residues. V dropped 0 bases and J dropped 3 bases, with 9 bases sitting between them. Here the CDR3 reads CASSLAGGGYEQYF. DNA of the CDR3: TGTGCCAGCAGCTTAGCAGGGGGGGGCTACGAGCAGTACTTC.

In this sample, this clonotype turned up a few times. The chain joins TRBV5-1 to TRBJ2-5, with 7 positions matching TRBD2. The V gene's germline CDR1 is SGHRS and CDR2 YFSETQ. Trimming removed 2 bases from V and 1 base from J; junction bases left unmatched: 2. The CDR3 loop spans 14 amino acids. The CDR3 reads CASSFASGQETQYF. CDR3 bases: TGCGCCAGCAGCTTTGCTAGCGGCCAAGAGACCCAGTACTTC.

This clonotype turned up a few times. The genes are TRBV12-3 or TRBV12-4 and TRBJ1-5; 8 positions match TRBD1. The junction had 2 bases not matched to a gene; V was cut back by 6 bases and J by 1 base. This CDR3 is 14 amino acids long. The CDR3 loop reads CASRTGDSNQPQHF. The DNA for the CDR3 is TGTGCCAGCAGGACAGGGGACAGCAATCAGCCCCAGCATTTT.

The CDR3 region is CASSQDLAGTGGGYGYTF. The CDR3 DNA reads TGCGCCAGCAGCCAAGATCTTGCCGGGACAGGGGGAGGCTATGGCTACACCTTC. The chain employs TRBV4-3 and TRBJ1-2; 11 nucleotides agree with TRBD1. The CDR3 covers 18 residues. J was trimmed by 4 bases and V by 0 bases; bases with no gene match: 10. Per germline, CDR1 LGHNA and CDR2 YSLEER.

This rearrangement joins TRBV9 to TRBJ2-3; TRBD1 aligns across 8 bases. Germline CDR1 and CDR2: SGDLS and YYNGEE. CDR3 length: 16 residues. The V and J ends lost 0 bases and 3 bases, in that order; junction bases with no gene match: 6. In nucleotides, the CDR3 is TGTGCCAGCAGCGTAGATGGGACAGGATCAACAGATACGCAGTATTTT. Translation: CASSVDGTGSTDTQYF.

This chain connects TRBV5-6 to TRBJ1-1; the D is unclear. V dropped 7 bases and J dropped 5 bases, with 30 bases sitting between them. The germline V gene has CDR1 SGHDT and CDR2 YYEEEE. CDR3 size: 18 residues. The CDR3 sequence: CASGRHGNIVVVWTEAFF. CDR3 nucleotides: TGTGCCAGCGGGCGACACGGGAATATCGTCGTGGTATGGACTGAAGCTTTCTTT.

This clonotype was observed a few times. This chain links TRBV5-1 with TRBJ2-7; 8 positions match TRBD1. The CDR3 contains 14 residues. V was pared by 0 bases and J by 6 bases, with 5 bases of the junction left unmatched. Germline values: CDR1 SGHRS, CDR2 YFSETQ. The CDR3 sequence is CASSLGTGYAEQYF. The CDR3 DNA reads TGCGCCAGCAGCTTGGGGACAGGGTACGCCGAGCAGTACTTC.

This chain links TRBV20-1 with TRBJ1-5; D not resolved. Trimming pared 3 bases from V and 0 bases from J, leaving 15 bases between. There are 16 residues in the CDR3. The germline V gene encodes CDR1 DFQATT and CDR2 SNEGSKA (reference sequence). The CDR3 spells CSASDLLTYSNQPQHF. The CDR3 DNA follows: TGCAGTGCTAGCGACCTTCTAACGTATAGCAATCAGCCCCAGCATTTT.